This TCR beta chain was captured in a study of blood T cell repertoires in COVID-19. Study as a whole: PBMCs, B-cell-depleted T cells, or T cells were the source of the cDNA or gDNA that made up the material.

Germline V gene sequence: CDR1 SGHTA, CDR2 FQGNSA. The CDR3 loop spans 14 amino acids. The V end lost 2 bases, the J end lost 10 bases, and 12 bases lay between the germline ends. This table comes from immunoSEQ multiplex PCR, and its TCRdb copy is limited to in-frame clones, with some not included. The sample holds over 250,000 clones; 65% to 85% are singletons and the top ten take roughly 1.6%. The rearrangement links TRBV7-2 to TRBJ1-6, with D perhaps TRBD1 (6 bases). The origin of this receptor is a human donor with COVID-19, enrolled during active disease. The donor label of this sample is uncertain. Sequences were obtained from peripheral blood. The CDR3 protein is CASSLRQGRSPLHF. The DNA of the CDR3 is TGTGCCAGCAGCTTAAGGCAGGGGCGATCACCCCTCCACTTT. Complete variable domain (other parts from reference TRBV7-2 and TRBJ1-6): GAGVSQSPSNKVTEKGKDVELRCDPISGHTALYWYRQSLGQGLEFLIYFQGNSAPDKSGLPSDRFSAERTGGSVSTLTIQRTQQEDSAVYLCASSLRQGRSPLHFGNGTRLTVT.